This TCR beta chain was sequenced for a study of cytomegalovirus exposure and HLA in healthy donors. It was with 60 Vbeta and 13 Jbeta primers that the PCR ran. Assay: immunoSEQ multiplex PCR; the TCRdb copy retains only in-frame clones and omits some. The sample comprises 130,000 or so clones, 60% to 80% of which are singletons, and roughly 1% rests with the top ten. This clone was recorded once. Sequenced material: PBMCs. The receptor comes from a woman aged 55-69 years in good health and CMV-seronegative.

The CDR3, as DNA: TGCGCCAGCAGCTTGGTGGCAGGGAACTATGGCTACACCTTC. Its protein is CASSLVAGNYGYTF. The rearrangement joins TRBV5-1 to TRBJ1-2; TRBD1 is a possible D gene (5 bases). Germline V CDR1 and CDR2: SGHRS, YFSETQ. The germline V and J ends were trimmed by 0 bases and 2 bases, with 8 bases remaining between them. This CDR3 contains 14 residues.